This TCR beta chain was captured in a study of graft-versus-host responses after intestinal transplantation. Study observations and caveats: GvH clones detected in recipient marrow included some appearing first in ileum or blood.

Comments on this clone: What it recognizes is unknown.

Germline V gene data show CDR1 as SGHDN and CDR2 as FVKESK. The CDR3 has 17 amino acids. Trimming left V 4 bases short and J 1 base short, with 20 bases between. Repertoires were generated with immunoSEQ multiplex PCR, while TCRdb's copy carries only in-frame clones and drops some. Here the sample spans around 100,000 clones, roughly 90% being singletons. This chain joins TRBV14 and TRBJ2-7, with D perhaps TRBD1 (6 bases). This specimen consisted of unstimulated CD4+ T cells sorted from spleen or lymph node cells, obtained before transplant. This clonotype originated in a human donor who was the organ donor for an intestinal transplant. The CDR3 region is CASSPLAGTYFSYEQYF. DNA for the CDR3: TGTGCCAGCAGCCCATTGGCCGGGACATATTTTTCCTACGAGCAGTACTTC.